This TCR beta chain originates from a study of T cell responses to AZD1222 COVID-19 vaccine. Clones were read by immunoSEQ multiplex PCR, and TCRdb kept only the in-frame ones, dropping some. The table records 90,000 to 150,000 clones, roughly 90% of them present only once. Study-wide results and limits: Baseline seropositivity occurred in only a handful of AZD1222 recipients. Donor demographics were predominantly white British with a female majority; clonal diversity may be underestimated. Every sample of the repertoires postdated the peak T cell response. Unmutated regions of variants are reportedly targeted by nearly half of spike-specific TCRs.

About this clone itself: Its antigen is still unknown. The same CDR3 also results from other DNA sequences found in this sample.

Germline V gives CDR1 MNHEY, CDR2 SVGAGI. The CDR3 runs to 12 residues. V trimming: 5 bases; J trimming: 4 bases; junction bases outside the gene matches: 1. The material was peripheral blood, obtained on day 0 of AZD1222 vaccination. This receptor was taken from an adult in good health. The chain has TRBV6-5 and TRBJ1-2, with TRBD1 matching over 7 bases. The CDR3 spells CASSRTGYGYTF. CDR3 sequence (DNA): TGTGCCAGCAGTAGGACAGGCTATGGCTACACCTTC.